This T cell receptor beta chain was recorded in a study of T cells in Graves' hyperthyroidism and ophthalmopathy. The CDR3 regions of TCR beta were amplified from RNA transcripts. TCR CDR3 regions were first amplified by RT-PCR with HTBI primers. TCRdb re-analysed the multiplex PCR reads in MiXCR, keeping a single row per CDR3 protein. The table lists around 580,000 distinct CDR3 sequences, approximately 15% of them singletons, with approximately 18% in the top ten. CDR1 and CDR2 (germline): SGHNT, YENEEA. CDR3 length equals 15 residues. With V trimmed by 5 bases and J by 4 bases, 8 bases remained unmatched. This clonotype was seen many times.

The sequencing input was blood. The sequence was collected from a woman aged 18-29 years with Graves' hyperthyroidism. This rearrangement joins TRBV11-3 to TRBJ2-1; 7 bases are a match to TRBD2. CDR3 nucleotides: TGTGCCAGCAGCCCGGGAGGTAGGGTTTACAATGAGCAGTTCTTC. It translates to CASSPGGRVYNEQFF.